The next 9 T cell receptor beta chains were all read from a single sample in a study of Ad26.COV2.S vaccination and SARS-CoV-2 variants. Assay: immunoSEQ multiplex PCR; the TCRdb copy retains only in-frame clones and omits some. The sample consists of 400,000 to 450,000 clones, 90% of them appearing once. Described treatment: roughly 19 received Ad26.COV2.S at low or high dose, single or two shots; 5 received placebo; per-sample allocation not given. Specimens were obtained on day 63 following the first vaccine or placebo injection. This sample comprised peripheral blood, obtained in a trial of Ad26.COV2.S vaccine versus placebo. These receptor sequences come from a person between 18 and 65 years old who received the Ad26.COV2.S COVID-19 vaccine or a placebo.

This chain joins TRBV27 and TRBJ1-2; possible D gene TRBD1, 5 bases. Trimming stripped 5 bases from V and 3 bases from J, with 16 bases between. CDR1 is MNHEY and CDR2 is SMNVEV in the germline V gene (reference sequence). The CDR3 loop spans 15 amino acids. The CDR3 DNA reads TGTGCCAGCAGTCTAGGGGACGGAGCACACTATGGCTACACCTTC. Residues: CASSLGDGAHYGYTF.

The genes are TRBV19 and TRBJ2-7, with 7 bases aligning to TRBD1. Germline CDR1 reads LNHDA; CDR2 reads SQIVND (reference sequence). V shed 5 bases, J shed 2 bases, and the junction held 9 bases outside the gene matches. The CDR3 is 15 amino acids. CDR3 region: CASSSPRQGAYEQYF. The CDR3 coding sequence is TGTGCCAGTAGTTCACCAAGACAGGGCGCCTACGAGCAGTACTTC.

The chain couples TRBV10-2 to TRBJ2-1, with D maybe TRBD2 (7 bases). The CDR3 contains 15 residues. V was clipped by 6 bases and J by 2 bases, with 14 bases between them. From germline, CDR1 is WSHSY and CDR2 SAAADI. The DNA for the CDR3 is TGCGCCAGCAGCGGAGGGGGAGGGCCCTACAATGAGCAGTTCTTC. Protein sequence: CASSGGGGPYNEQFF.

The chain combines TRBV24-1 with TRBJ2-1; 12 bases fit TRBD2. V shed 1 base, J shed 9 bases, and the junction held 6 bases outside the gene matches. There are 16 residues in the CDR3. Germline CDR1 and CDR2: KGHDR and SFDVKD. CDR3 region: CATSDFRTSGTFEQFF. The CDR3 DNA reads as TGTGCCACCAGTGATTTTAGGACTAGCGGGACTTTTGAGCAGTTCTTC.

This rearrangement joins TRBV7-8 to TRBJ1-4; no definite D call. The CDR3 sequence is 14 residues long. V lost 6 bases and J lost 7, with 15 bases in between. Germline values: CDR1 SGHVS, CDR2 FQNEAQ. The CDR3 region has the DNA TGTGCCAGCAGACTTCGAGGCTATAGTGAAAAACTGTTTTTT. Residues: CASRLRGYSEKLFF. The full variable domain, with the rest looked up from reference TRBV7-8 and TRBJ1-4, is GAGVSQSPRYKVAKRGQDVALRCDPISGHVSLFWYQQALGQGPEFLTYFQNEAQLDKSGLPSDRFFAERPEGSVSTLKIQRTQQEDSAVYLCASRLRGYSEKLFFGSGTQLSVL.

This chain links TRBV19 with TRBJ2-7, with D possibly being TRBD1 or TRBD2 (5 bases each). Trimming left V 6 bases short and J 5 bases short, with 14 bases between. The CDR3 is 13 amino acids. Germline values: CDR1 LNHDA, CDR2 SQIVND (reference sequence). The CDR3 sequence: CASSTLGADEQYF. The CDR3 region has the DNA TGTGCCAGTAGCACTCTCGGGGCTGACGAGCAGTACTTC.

J is TRBJ2-7 and V is TRBV11-1; D gene ambiguous. The germline V gene encodes CDR1 SGHAT and CDR2 FQDESV (reference sequence). CDR3 size: 13 residues. V lost 2 bases to trimming and J lost 3 bases, with 8 bases between them. CDR3 sequence (DNA): TGTGCCAGCAGCTTACTGGGCTACTACGAGCAGTACTTC. Protein: CASSLLGYYEQYF.

The CDR3 DNA reads as TGCAGCGTTGAAGAGTACCGATGCAATTCACCCCTCCACTTT. Its protein is CSVEEYRCNSPLHF. The chain employs TRBV29-1 and TRBJ1-6; D is unresolved. Looked up from germline, CDR1 is SQVTM and CDR2 is ANQGSEA. Trimming cost V 0 bases and J 7 bases, with 10 bases left between them. The CDR3 loop spans 14 amino acids.

This sequence joins TRBV28 and TRBJ2-7; 9 bases are shared with TRBD2. Germline CDR1 reads MDHEN; CDR2 reads SYDVKM. The V segment lost 7 bases and the J segment 3 bases; nucleotides outside the gene matches: 13. The CDR3 totals 16 residues. The CDR3, as DNA: TGTGCCAGCACCGACCCGGGGGGAGCGGGAGGCTACGAGCAGTACTTC. Protein: CASTDPGGAGGYEQYF.